These 7 T cell receptor beta chains share one sample of origin, sequenced in a study of cytomegalovirus exposure and HLA in healthy donors. The data were produced by immunoSEQ multiplex PCR, yet TCRdb's version contains in-frame clones alone and is incomplete. The sample has 130,000 or so clones, more than 75% seen once. Sequencing used PBMCs. All receptors come from a woman in her 30s in good health and CMV-seronegative.

The chain is built from TRBV7-9 and TRBJ2-1; a possible D gene is TRBD2 (6 bases). Deletions cut 6 bases from V and 6 bases from J, with 18 bases between. There are 15 residues in the CDR3. Germline CDR1 is SEHNR and CDR2 is FQNEAQ (reference sequence). This CDR3 is CASSRADAGINEQFF. As DNA, the CDR3 is TGTGCCAGCAGTCGAGCCGATGCGGGGATCAATGAGCAGTTCTTC.

This chain links TRBV5-5 with TRBJ2-7; 8 bases are shared with TRBD1. Germline V gene data show CDR1 as SGHKS and CDR2 as YYEKEE (reference sequence). J was trimmed by 6 bases and V by 2 bases; bases with no gene match: 13. The CDR3 sequence is 16 residues long. CDR3 in DNA: TGTGCCAGCAGCTTAAGCCAGGGGGCCAATCGAGGCGAGCAGTACTTC. Encoded protein: CASSLSQGANRGEQYF.

The V gene is TRBV5-6, the J gene TRBJ2-2, with D possibly being TRBD2 (5 bases). V was clipped by 0 bases and J by 1 base, with 10 bases between them. There are 16 residues in the CDR3. Germline V gives CDR1 SGHDT, CDR2 YYEEEE. CDR3 sequence reads: CASSLGRGENTGELFF. In nucleotides, the CDR3 is TGTGCCAGCAGCTTGGGCCGGGGTGAGAACACCGGGGAGCTGTTTTTT.

This chain joins TRBV7-9 and TRBJ2-1, with TRBD2 matching 11 bases. The CDR3 is 13 residues long. The germline gives CDR1 SEHNR, CDR2 FQNEAQ (reference sequence). The V gene end was trimmed by 10 bases and the J gene end by 4 bases; junction bases not matched to a gene: 3. CDR3 bases: TGTGCCACCACTAGCGGGGGTTACAATGAGCAGTTCTTC. Its protein is CATTSGGYNEQFF.

J is TRBJ2-7 and V is TRBV5-1, with 8 nucleotides matching TRBD1. CDR3 length: 15 amino acids. Trimming at V came to 4 bases and at J to 2 bases, leaving 8 bases not matched to a gene. Germline-derived CDR1 and CDR2 are SGHRS and YFSETQ. The CDR3 loop is CASSPWTGSAYEQYF. In DNA, the CDR3 is TGCGCCAGCAGCCCATGGACAGGGTCTGCCTACGAGCAGTACTTC.

This clone was picked up a small number of times. This chain uses TRBV14 with TRBJ1-1, with 7 bases identical to TRBD1. The trim removed 3 bases at V and 6 bases at J, leaving 4 bases unmatched. The V gene's germline CDR1 is SGHDN and CDR2 FVKESK. The CDR3 has 13 amino acids. This CDR3 is CASSHRGYAEAFF. CDR3 nucleotides: TGTGCCAGCAGCCACAGGGGGTACGCTGAAGCTTTCTTT.

This chain joins TRBV4-1 and TRBJ2-7; 15 bases align to TRBD2. Germline V gives CDR1 MGHRA, CDR2 YSYEKL. This CDR3 has 17 amino acids. Trimming at V came to 3 bases and at J to 6 bases, leaving 9 bases not matched to a gene. CDR3: CASSHHWTSGGAGEQYF. The DNA for the CDR3 is TGCGCCAGCAGCCACCATTGGACTAGCGGGGGGGCCGGCGAGCAGTACTTC.